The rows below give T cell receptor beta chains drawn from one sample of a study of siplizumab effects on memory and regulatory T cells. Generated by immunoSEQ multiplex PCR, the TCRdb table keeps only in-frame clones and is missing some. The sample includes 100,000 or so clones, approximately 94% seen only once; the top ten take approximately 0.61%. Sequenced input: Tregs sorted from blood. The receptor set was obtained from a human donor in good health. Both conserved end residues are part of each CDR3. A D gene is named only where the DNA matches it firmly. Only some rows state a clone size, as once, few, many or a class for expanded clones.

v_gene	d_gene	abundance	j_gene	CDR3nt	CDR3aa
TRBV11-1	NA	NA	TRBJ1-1	TGTGCCAGCAGCTTAGGGGGCTCGCTAAACACTGAAGCTTTCTTT	CASSLGGSLNTEAFF
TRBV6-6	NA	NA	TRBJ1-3	TGTGCCAGCAGTTACTCCCCTACAGGGCCTGGAAACACCATATATTTT	CASSYSPTGPGNTIYF
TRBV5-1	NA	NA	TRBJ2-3	TGCGCCAGCAGCTTGGGGGAATATACGCAGTATTTT	CASSLGEYTQYF
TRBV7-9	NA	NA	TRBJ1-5	TGTGCCAGCAGCTTAACCACCGAAGGGCAGCCCCAGCATTTT	CASSLTTEGQPQHF
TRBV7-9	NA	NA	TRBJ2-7	TGTGCCAGCAGCTTAAGGGAAAACTCCTACGAGCAGTACTTC	CASSLRENSYEQYF
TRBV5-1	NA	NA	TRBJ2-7	TGCGCCAGCTTTGAGTCTAACTCCTACGAGCAGTACTTC	CASFESNSYEQYF
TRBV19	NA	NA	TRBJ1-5	TGTGCCAGTATGATTTTGGGGGTGGGGCAGCCCCAGCATTTT	CASMILGVGQPQHF
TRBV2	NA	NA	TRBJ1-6	TGTGCCAGCAGTACAACAGACTCCTATAATTCACCCCTCCACTTT	CASSTTDSYNSPLHF
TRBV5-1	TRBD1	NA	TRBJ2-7	TGCGCCAGCAGCTTGGCTACAGGGGACGAGCAGTACTTC	CASSLATGDEQYF
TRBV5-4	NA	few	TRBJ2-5	TGTGCCAGCGGCACAGCGGAGACCCAGTACTTC	CASGTAETQYF
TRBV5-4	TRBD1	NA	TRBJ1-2	TGTGCCAGCAGCCTCGACAGGGGCTTGAGGTATGGCTACACCTTC	CASSLDRGLRYGYTF
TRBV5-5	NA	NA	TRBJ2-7	TGTGCCAGCAGCGACGGGATAGGTTACGGAGCCTACGAGCAGTACTTC	CASSDGIGYGAYEQYF
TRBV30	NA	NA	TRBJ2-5	TGTGCCTGGAGTCGTGGTTGGGGGCGAGAGACCCAGTACTTC	CAWSRGWGRETQYF
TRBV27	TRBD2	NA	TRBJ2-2	TGTGCCAGCAGTTTCGATAGCGGGAGGACCGGGGAGCTGTTTTTT	CASSFDSGRTGELFF
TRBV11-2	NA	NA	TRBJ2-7	TGTGCCAGCAGCTTAGCGTACCAATCCTACGAGCAGTACTTC	CASSLAYQSYEQYF
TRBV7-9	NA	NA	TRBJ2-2	TGTGCCAGCACCCAGGTCACGGACGGGGAGCTGTTTTTT	CASTQVTDGELFF
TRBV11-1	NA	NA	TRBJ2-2	TGTGCCAGCAGCTTAGCGGCAGCGAACACCGGGGAGCTGTTTTTT	CASSLAAANTGELFF
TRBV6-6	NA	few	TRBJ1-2	TGTGCCAGCAGTTACGAACAGGGAATTTACGGCTACACCTTC	CASSYEQGIYGYTF
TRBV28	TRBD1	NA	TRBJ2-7	TGTGCCAGCAGTCCCATGACAGGGGTTCCCTACGAGCAGTACTTC	CASSPMTGVPYEQYF
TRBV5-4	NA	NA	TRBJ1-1	TGTGCCAGCAGCTTATTTCGCATGGGGGTTCGGTTCTTT	CASSLFRMGVRFF
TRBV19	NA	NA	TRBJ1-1	TGTGCCAGTAGTCTTCAGGACGGGGGGACTGAAGCTTTCTTT	CASSLQDGGTEAFF
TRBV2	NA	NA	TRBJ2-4	TGTGCCAGCAGAGGCCTGACAGTAGCCAAAAACATTCAGTACTTC	CASRGLTVAKNIQYF
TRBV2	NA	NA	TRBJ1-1	TGTGCCAGCCGGACAACTCTGAACACTGAAGCTTTCTTT	CASRTTLNTEAFF
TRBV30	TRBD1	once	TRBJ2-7	TGTGCCTGGAGCTCCACCCGAGACAGGGCCTACGAGCAGTACTTC	CAWSSTRDRAYEQYF
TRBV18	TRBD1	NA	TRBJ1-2	TGTGCCAGCTCACCACCAGGTGGGGACAGGTCTAACTATGGCTACACCTTC	CASSPPGGDRSNYGYTF
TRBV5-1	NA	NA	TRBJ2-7	TGCGCCAGCAGATTGCCGAACAGCTACGAGCAGTACTTC	CASRLPNSYEQYF
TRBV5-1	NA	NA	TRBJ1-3	TGCGCCAGCAGCTTGGGGGCAATTGGAAACACCATATATTTT	CASSLGAIGNTIYF
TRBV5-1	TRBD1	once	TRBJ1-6	TGCGCCAGCAGCCATGGACAGGGGGCAAGGGATTCACCCCTCCACTTT	CASSHGQGARDSPLHF
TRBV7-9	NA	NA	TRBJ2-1	TGTGCCAGCAGCTTATTTTCAGGGGCGTTTGAGCAGTTCTTC	CASSLFSGAFEQFF
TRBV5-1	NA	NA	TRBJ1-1	TGCGCCAGCAGCTTGGCCCCAGGAAGGACTGAAGCTTTCTTT	CASSLAPGRTEAFF
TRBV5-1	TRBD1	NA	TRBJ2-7	TGCGCCAGCAGCTTGGTGAAAACCGGGACAGGGGGAACCTACGAGCAGTACTTC	CASSLVKTGTGGTYEQYF
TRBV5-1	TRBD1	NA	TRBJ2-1	TGCGCCAGCCGTACGGGACAGATTAGGGATGAGCAGTTCTTC	CASRTGQIRDEQFF
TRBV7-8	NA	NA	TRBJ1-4	TGTGCCAGCAGCATGGGGGTCGGCCCGAATGAAAAACTGTTTTTT	CASSMGVGPNEKLFF
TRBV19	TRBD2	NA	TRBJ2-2	TGTGCCAGTAGTCCCCGGACTAGCGGGAGGGCCGTGTCCGGGGAGCTGTTTTTT	CASSPRTSGRAVSGELFF
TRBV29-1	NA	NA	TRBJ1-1	TGCAGCGTTGATGCAGGAGGCACTGAAGCTTTCTTT	CSVDAGGTEAFF
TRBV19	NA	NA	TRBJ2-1	TGTGCCAGTAGTCGGGGACTGGCCTCCTACAATGAGCAGTTCTTC	CASSRGLASYNEQFF